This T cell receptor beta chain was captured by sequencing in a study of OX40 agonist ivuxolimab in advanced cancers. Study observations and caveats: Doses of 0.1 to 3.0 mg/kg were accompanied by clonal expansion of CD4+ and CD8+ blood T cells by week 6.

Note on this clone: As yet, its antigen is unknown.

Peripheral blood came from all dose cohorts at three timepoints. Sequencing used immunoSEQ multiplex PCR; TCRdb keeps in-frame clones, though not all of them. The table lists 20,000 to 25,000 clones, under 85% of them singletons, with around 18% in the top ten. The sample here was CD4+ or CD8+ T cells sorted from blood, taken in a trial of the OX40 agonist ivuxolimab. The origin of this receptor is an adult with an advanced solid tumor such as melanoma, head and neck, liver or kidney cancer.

The CDR3 spells CSVEAAPNTEAFF. CDR3 nucleotides: TGCAGCGTTGAAGCGGCACCTAACACTGAAGCTTTCTTT. The chain combines TRBV29-1 with TRBJ1-1, with D unclear. Germline CDR1 is SQVTM and CDR2 is ANQGSEA. The CDR3 has 13 amino acids. Trimming cost V 1 base and J 2 bases, with 8 bases left between them.